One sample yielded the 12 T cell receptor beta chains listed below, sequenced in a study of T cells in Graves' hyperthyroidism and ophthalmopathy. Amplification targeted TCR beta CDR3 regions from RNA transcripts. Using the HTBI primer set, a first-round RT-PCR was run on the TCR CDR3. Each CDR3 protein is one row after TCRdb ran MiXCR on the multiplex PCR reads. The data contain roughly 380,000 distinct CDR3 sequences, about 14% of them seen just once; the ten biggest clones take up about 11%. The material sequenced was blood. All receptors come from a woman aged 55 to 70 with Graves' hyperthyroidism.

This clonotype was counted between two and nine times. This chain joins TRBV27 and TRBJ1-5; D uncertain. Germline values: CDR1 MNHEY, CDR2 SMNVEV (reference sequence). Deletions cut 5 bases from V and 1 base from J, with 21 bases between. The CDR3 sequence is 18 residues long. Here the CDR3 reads CASSPGWDGQWSNQPQHF. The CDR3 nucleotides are TGTGCCAGCAGTCCTGGATGGGATGGGCAATGGAGCAATCAGCCCCAGCATTTT.

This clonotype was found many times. CDR3 region: CASVPQAGTIYNEQFF. The CDR3 nucleotides are TGTGCCAGCGTACCTCAAGCGGGAACGATCTACAATGAGCAGTTCTTC. V and J are TRBV6-1 and TRBJ2-1; TRBD2 matches at 7 bases. J was trimmed by 3 bases and V by 8 bases; bases with no gene match: 13. Germline-derived CDR1 and CDR2 are MNHNS and SASEGT. There are 16 residues in the CDR3.

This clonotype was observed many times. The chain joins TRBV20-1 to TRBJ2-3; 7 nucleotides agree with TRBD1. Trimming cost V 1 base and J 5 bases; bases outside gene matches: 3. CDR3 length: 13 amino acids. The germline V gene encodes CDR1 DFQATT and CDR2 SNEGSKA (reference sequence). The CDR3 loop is CSARVPGGDTQYF. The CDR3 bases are TGCAGTGCTAGAGTTCCAGGGGGAGATACGCAGTATTTT.

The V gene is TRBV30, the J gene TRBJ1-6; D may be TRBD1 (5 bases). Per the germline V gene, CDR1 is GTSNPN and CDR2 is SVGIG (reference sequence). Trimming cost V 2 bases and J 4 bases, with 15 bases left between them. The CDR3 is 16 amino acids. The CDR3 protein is CAWSSTQVPYNSPLHF. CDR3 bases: TGTGCCTGGAGTTCAACACAGGTCCCGTATAATTCACCCCTCCACTTT.

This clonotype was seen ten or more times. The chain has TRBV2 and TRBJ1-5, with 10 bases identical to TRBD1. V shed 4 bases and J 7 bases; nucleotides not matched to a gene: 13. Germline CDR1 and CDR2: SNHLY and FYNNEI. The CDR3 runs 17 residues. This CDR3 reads CASSGDRGEGFGQPQHF. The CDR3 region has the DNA TGTGCCAGCAGTGGGGACAGGGGTGAGGGTTTCGGACAGCCCCAGCATTTT.

The CDR3 loop is CASSRPNRAYETQYF. For the CDR3, the DNA is TGTGCCAGCTCCCGCCCAAATCGGGCATACGAGACCCAGTACTTC. J is TRBJ2-5 and V is TRBV18, with D unresolved. The CDR3 is made up of 15 amino acids. Between the trimmed V and J ends, which lost 6 bases and 5 bases, there was a span of 19 bases. Germline V CDR1 and CDR2: KGHSH, LQKENI. Supplemented by reference TRBV18 and TRBJ2-5, the full variable domain reads NAGVMQNPRHLVRRRGQEARLRCSPMKGHSHVYWYRQLPEEGLKFMVYLQKENIIDESGMPKERFSAEFPKEGPSILRIQQVVRGDSAAYFCASSRPNRAYETQYFGPGTRLLVL.

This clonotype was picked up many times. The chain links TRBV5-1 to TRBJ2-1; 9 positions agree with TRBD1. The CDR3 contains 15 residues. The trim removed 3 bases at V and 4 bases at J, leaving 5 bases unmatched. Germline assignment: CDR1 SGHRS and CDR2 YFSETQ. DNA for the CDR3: TGCGCCAGCAGCTCTGGGACAGGGACATACAATGAGCAGTTCTTC. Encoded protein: CASSSGTGTYNEQFF.

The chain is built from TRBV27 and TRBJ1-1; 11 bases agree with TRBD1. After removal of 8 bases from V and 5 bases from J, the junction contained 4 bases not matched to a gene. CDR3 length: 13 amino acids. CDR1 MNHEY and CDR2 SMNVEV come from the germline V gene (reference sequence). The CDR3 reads CASGQGAGTEAFF. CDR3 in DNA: TGTGCCAGCGGACAGGGGGCGGGTACTGAAGCTTTCTTT.

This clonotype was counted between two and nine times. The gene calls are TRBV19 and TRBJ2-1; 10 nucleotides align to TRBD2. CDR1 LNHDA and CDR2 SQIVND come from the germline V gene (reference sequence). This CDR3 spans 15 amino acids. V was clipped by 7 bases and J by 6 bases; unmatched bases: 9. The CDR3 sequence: CASTPGVAGGNEQFF. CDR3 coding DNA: TGTGCCAGTACCCCCGGAGTAGCGGGAGGCAATGAGCAGTTCTTC. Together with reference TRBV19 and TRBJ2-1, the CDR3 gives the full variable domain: DGGITQSPKYLFRKEGQNVTLSCEQNLNHDAMYWYRQDPGQGLRLIYYSQIVNDFQKGDIAEGYSVSREKKESFPLTVTSAQKNPTAFYLCASTPGVAGGNEQFFGPGTRLTVL.

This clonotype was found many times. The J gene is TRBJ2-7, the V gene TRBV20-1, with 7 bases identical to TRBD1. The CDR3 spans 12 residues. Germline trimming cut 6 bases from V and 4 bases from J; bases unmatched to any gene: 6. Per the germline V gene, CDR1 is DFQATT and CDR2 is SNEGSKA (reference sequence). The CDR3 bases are TGCAGTGCCGCAGGGGGTGGGTACGAGCAGTACTTC. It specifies CSAAGGGYEQYF.

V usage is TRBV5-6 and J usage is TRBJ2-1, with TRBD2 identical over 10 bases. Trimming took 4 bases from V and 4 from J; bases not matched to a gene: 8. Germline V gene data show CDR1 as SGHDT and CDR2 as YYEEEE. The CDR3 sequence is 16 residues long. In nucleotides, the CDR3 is TGTGCCAGCAGCCCAGGCCCTAGCGGGAGATACAATGAGCAGTTCTTC. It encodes CASSPGPSGRYNEQFF.

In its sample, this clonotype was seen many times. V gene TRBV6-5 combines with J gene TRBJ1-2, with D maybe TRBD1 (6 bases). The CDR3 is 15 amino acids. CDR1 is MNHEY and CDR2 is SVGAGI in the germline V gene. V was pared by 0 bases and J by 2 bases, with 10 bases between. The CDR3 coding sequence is TGTGCCAGCAGTTACTCGGGGGGGCGCAACTATGGCTACACCTTC. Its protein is CASSYSGGRNYGYTF.